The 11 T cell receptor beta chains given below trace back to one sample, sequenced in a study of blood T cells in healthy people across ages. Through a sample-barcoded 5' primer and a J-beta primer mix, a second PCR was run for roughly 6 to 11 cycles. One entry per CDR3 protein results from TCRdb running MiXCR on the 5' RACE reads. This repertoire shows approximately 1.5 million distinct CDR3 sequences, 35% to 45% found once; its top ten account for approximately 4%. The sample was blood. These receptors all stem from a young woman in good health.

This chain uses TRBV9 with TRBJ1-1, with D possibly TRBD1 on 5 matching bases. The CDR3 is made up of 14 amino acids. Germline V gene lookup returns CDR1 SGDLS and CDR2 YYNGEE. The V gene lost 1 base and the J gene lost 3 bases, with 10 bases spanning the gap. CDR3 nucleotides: TGTGCCAGCAGCGTAACAGGCGGTGACACTGAAGCTTTCTTT. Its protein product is CASSVTGGDTEAFF.

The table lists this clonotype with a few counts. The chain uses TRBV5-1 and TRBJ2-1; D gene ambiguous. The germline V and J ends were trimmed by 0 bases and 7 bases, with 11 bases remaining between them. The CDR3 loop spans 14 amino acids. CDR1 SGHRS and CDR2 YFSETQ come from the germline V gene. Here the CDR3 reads CASSLGVAANEQFF. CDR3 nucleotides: TGCGCCAGCAGCTTGGGGGTGGCGGCGAATGAGCAGTTCTTC.

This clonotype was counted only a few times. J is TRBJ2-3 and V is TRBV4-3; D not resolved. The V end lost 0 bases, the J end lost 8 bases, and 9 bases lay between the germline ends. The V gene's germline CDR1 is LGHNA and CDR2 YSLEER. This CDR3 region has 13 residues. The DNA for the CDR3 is TGCGCCAGCAGCCAAGAGTCGGGCAGTACGCAGTATTTT. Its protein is CASSQESGSTQYF.

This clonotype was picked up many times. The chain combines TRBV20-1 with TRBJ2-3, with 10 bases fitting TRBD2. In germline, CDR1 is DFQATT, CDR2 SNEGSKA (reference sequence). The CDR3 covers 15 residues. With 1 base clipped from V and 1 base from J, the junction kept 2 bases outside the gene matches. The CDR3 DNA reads TGCAGTGCTAGAGTGGGGACTAGCGGCACAGATACGCAGTATTTT. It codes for CSARVGTSGTDTQYF.

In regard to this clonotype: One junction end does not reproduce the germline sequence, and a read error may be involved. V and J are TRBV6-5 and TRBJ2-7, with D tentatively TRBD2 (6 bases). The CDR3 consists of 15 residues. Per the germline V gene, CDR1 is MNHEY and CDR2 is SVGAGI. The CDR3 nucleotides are TGTGCCAGAAGTTACTCGTGGAGGGCTTCCTACGAGCAGTACTTC. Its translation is CARSYSWRASYEQYF.

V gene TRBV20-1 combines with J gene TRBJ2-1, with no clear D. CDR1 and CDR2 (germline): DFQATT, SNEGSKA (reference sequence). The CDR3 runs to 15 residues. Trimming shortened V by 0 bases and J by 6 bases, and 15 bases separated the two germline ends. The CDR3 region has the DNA TGCAGTGCTAGAGACCGTCAAGTAGGGTTCAATGAGCAGTTCTTC. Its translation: CSARDRQVGFNEQFF.

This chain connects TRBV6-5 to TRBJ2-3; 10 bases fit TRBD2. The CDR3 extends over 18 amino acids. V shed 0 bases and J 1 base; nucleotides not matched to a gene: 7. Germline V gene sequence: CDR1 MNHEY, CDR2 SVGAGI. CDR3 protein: CASSYSSLAGAGTDTQYF. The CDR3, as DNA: TGTGCCAGCAGTTACTCTTCGCTAGCGGGAGCTGGCACAGATACGCAGTATTTT.

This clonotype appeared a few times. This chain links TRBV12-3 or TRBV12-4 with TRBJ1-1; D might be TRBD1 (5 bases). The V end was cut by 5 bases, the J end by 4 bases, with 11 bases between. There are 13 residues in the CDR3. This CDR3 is CASSVLGVTEAFF. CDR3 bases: TGTGCCAGCAGTGTTCTAGGGGTCACTGAAGCTTTCTTT.

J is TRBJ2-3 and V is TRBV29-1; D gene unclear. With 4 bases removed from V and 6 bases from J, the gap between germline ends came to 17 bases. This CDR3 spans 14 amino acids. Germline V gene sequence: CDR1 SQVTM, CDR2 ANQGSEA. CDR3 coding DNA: TGCAGCGTTGGGATGGCGGCCTCCTTGGATACGCAGTATTTT. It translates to CSVGMAASLDTQYF.

The CDR3 sequence: CASSERGAIQPQHF. The CDR3 bases are TGTGCCAGCAGTGAACGTGGGGCTATCCAGCCCCAGCATTTT. This sequence joins TRBV6-1 and TRBJ1-5, with D tentatively TRBD1 (5 bases). Trimming took off 2 bases at V and 7 bases at J, with 12 bases between the two ends. This CDR3 is built from 14 residues. The germline gives CDR1 MNHNS, CDR2 SASEGT.

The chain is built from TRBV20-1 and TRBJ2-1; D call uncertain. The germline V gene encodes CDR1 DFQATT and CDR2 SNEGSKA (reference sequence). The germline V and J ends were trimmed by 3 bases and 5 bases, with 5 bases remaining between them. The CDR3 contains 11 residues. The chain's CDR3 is CSASIHNEQFF. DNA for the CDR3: TGCAGTGCTAGCATCCACAATGAGCAGTTCTTC.